This record covers a single TCR beta chain. The data belong to a study of HIV-infected patients and healthy controls. Trimming stripped 0 bases from V and 0 bases from J, with 6 bases between. This CDR3 spans 15 amino acids. From germline, CDR1 is LGHDT and CDR2 YNNKEL (reference sequence). TCRdb re-called the 5' RACE reads through MiXCR, storing one row per CDR3 protein. This sample has around 18,000 distinct CDR3 sequences, with around 15% found just once. This rearrangement joins TRBV3-1 to TRBJ2-1; D call uncertain. This TCR derives from a human donor in good health. Material: CD8+ T cells from blood. CDR3 protein: CASSQDGSSYNEQFF. In DNA form, the CDR3 reads TGTGCCAGCAGCCAAGATGGGTCCTCCTACAATGAGCAGTTCTTC.